These T cell receptor beta chains were read from a single sample in a study of T cell responses to AZD1222 COVID-19 vaccine. Clones were read by immunoSEQ multiplex PCR, and TCRdb kept only the in-frame ones, dropping some. The sample includes 150,000 to 180,000 clones, roughly nine tenths of them seen just once. The sequencing used peripheral blood, collected on day 0 of AZD1222 vaccination. Receptors were obtained from an adult in good health. The CDR3 runs from the conserved cysteine through the conserved F or W. A D gene is named only where the DNA matches it firmly. Expanded clones are given a class, and other clones once, few, many or no size at all.

d_gene: NA
abundance: few
j_gene: TRBJ1-6
v_gene: TRBV18
CDR3nt: TGTGCCAGCTCACCTATACAGGGAGTCGGAAATTCACCCCTCCACTTT
CDR3aa: CASSPIQGVGNSPLHF

d_gene: NA
abundance: NA
j_gene: TRBJ1-5
v_gene: TRBV2
CDR3nt: TGTGCCAGCAGCCACATCGAAGGGAGACAGCATTTT
CDR3aa: CASSHIEGRQHF

d_gene: NA
abundance: NA
j_gene: TRBJ1-2
v_gene: TRBV2
CDR3nt: TGTGCCAGCAGTGAATGGAGTCGGTCAGGACCCCCCGGGATTTTTTATGGCTACACCTTC
CDR3aa: CASSEWSRSGPPGIFYGYTF

d_gene: NA
abundance: NA
j_gene: TRBJ1-5
v_gene: TRBV4-2
CDR3nt: TGTGCCAGCAGCCAAGAGCGGGGGCGGCAGCCCCAGCATTTT
CDR3aa: CASSQERGRQPQHF

d_gene: NA
abundance: NA
j_gene: TRBJ2-7
v_gene: TRBV30
CDR3nt: TGTGCCTGGGACCGGAGGGGTACCTACGAGCAGTACTTC
CDR3aa: CAWDRRGTYEQYF

d_gene: NA
abundance: NA
j_gene: TRBJ1-2
v_gene: TRBV7-9
CDR3nt: TGTGCCAGCAGCGCGGGGGGGTACGGCTACACCTTC
CDR3aa: CASSAGGYGYTF

d_gene: NA
abundance: once
j_gene: TRBJ2-1
v_gene: TRBV3-1/TRBV3-2
CDR3nt: TGTGCCAGCAGCCAAGTACCCACAACTCGCGGGGTGAATGAGCAGTTCTTC
CDR3aa: CASSQVPTTRGVNEQFF

d_gene: NA
abundance: NA
j_gene: TRBJ1-2
v_gene: TRBV30
CDR3nt: TGTGCCTGGAGTGTACTTTTGGGGTTGAATGCCTACACCTTC
CDR3aa: CAWSVLLGLNAYTF

d_gene: TRBD2
abundance: NA
j_gene: TRBJ2-3
v_gene: TRBV27
CDR3nt: TGTGCTAGCAGTCCTAGACTAGCGGGAAGCACAGATACGCAGTATTTT
CDR3aa: CASSPRLAGSTDTQYF

d_gene: TRBD1
abundance: NA
j_gene: TRBJ2-4
v_gene: TRBV12-3/TRBV12-4
CDR3nt: TGTGCCAGCAGTCCAGACAGGGAAAACATTCAGTACTTC
CDR3aa: CASSPDRENIQYF

d_gene: NA
abundance: NA
j_gene: TRBJ1-2
v_gene: TRBV19
CDR3nt: TGTGCCAGTCCAGGGGTGACGAGCGGCTACACCTTC
CDR3aa: CASPGVTSGYTF

d_gene: NA
abundance: NA
j_gene: TRBJ1-2
v_gene: TRBV5-6
CDR3nt: TGTGCCAGCAGCTTGGCCAGCTACAGGGAGGGTGGCTACACCTTC
CDR3aa: CASSLASYREGGYTF

d_gene: TRBD1
abundance: once
j_gene: TRBJ1-5
v_gene: TRBV30
CDR3nt: TGTGCCTGGAGTAAGGGGGCTATGGTGCTTAACAATCAGCCCCAGCATTTT
CDR3aa: CAWSKGAMVLNNQPQHF

d_gene: NA
abundance: NA
j_gene: TRBJ1-1
v_gene: TRBV18
CDR3nt: TGTGCCAGCTCACCTTCACAGATGGTGAACACTGAAGCTTTCTTT
CDR3aa: CASSPSQMVNTEAFF

d_gene: NA
abundance: NA
j_gene: TRBJ1-4
v_gene: TRBV2
CDR3nt: TGTGCCAGCACACAGGCTGAAAAACTGTTTTTT
CDR3aa: CASTQAEKLFF

d_gene: NA
abundance: NA
j_gene: TRBJ1-4
v_gene: TRBV14
CDR3nt: TGTGCCAGCAGCCAAGATCGGGGGGAAGTAGTTGAAAAACTGTTTTTT
CDR3aa: CASSQDRGEVVEKLFF

d_gene: NA
abundance: NA
j_gene: TRBJ1-2
v_gene: TRBV14
CDR3nt: TGTGCCAGCAGCCAAGACCATTGGGGCAGCTATGGCTACACCTTC
CDR3aa: CASSQDHWGSYGYTF

d_gene: NA
abundance: NA
j_gene: TRBJ2-5
v_gene: TRBV11-1
CDR3nt: TGTGCCAGCAGCCCCACCGGACTGTCAGAGACCCAGTACTTC
CDR3aa: CASSPTGLSETQYF

d_gene: NA
abundance: once
j_gene: TRBJ1-1
v_gene: TRBV4-3
CDR3nt: TGCGCCAGCAGCCAAGTTAGGGGCACGTTGAACACTGAAGCTTTCTTT
CDR3aa: CASSQVRGTLNTEAFF

d_gene: NA
abundance: NA
j_gene: TRBJ2-7
v_gene: TRBV19
CDR3nt: TGTGCCAATTCTACGGGGTACGAGCAGTACTTC
CDR3aa: CANSTGYEQYF

d_gene: NA
abundance: NA
j_gene: TRBJ1-6
v_gene: TRBV30
CDR3nt: TGTGCCTGGAAACAGGGTAACTATAATTCACCCCTCCACTTT
CDR3aa: CAWKQGNYNSPLHF

d_gene: TRBD2
abundance: NA
j_gene: TRBJ2-7
v_gene: TRBV5-1
CDR3nt: TGCGCCAGCAGCTTCGGACTAGCGGGGGAAATCTCCTACGAGCAGTACTTC
CDR3aa: CASSFGLAGEISYEQYF

d_gene: NA
abundance: NA
j_gene: TRBJ1-1
v_gene: TRBV18
CDR3nt: TGTGCCAGCTCAAAACAGAATGAAGCTTTCTTT
CDR3aa: CASSKQNEAFF